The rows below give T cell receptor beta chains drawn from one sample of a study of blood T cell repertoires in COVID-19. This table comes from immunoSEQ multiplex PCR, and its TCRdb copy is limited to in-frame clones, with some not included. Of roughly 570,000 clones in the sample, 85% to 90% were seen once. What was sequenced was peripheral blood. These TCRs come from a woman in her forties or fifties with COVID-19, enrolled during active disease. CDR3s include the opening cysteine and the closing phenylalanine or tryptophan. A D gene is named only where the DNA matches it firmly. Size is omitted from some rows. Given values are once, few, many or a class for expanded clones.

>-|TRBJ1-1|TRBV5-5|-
CASSLLGGEAFF
TGTGCCAGCAGCTTGCTGGGAGGAGAAGCTTTCTTT
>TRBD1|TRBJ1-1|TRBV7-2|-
CASSPNGRQGVAEAFF
TGTGCCAGCAGCCCCAATGGCCGACAGGGGGTGGCTGAAGCTTTCTTT
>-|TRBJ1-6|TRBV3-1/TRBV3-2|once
CASSQGRKNSPLHF
TGTGCCAGCAGCCAAGGCAGGAAGAATTCACCCCTCCACTTT
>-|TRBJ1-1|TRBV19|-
CASSNAENTEAFF
TGTGCCAGTAGTAACGCAGAGAACACTGAAGCTTTCTTT
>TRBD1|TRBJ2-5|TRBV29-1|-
CSVPETGVGYQYF
TGCAGCGTCCCGGAGACAGGGGTAGGGTATCAGTACTTC
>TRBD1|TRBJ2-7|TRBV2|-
CASRRFPGQGNYEQYF
TGTGCCAGCAGACGCTTCCCGGGACAGGGGAACTACGAGCAGTACTTC
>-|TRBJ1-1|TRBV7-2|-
CASSLSPGVSYTEAFF
TGTGCCAGCAGCTTATCCCCCGGAGTTAGTTACACTGAAGCTTTCTTT
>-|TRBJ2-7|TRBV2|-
CASSAGQSYEQYF
TGTGCCAGCAGTGCTGGACAGAGCTACGAGCAGTACTTC
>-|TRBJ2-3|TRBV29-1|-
CSVGLPATDTQYF
TGCAGCGTCGGACTCCCTGCTACAGATACGCAGTATTTT
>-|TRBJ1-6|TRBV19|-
CASRPLAAVPNSPLHF
TGTGCCAGTCGCCCTCTAGCTGCCGTTCCAAATTCACCCCTCCACTTT
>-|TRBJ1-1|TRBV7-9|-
CASSLAVATGRSTEAFF
TGTGCCAGCAGCTTAGCGGTGGCCACAGGGAGAAGCACTGAAGCTTTCTTT
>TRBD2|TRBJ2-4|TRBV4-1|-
CASSQVYGGVLAKNIQYF
TGCGCCAGCAGCCAAGTTTACGGGGGGGTGTTAGCCAAAAACATTCAGTACTTC
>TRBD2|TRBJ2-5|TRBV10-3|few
CAISEPASGGQETQYF
TGTGCCATCAGTGAGCCTGCTAGCGGGGGACAAGAGACCCAGTACTTC
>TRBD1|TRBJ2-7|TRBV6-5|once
CASSYSAGTGGHEQYF
TGTGCCAGCAGTTACTCCGCGGGGACAGGGGGTCACGAGCAGTACTTC
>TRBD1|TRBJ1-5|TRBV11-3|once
CASNFLRDRSLTPGNQPQHF
TGTGCCAGCAACTTCCTGAGGGACAGGAGCTTAACGCCTGGCAATCAGCCCCAGCATTTT
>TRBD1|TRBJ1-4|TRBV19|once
CASGMVTGFDEKLFF
TGTGCCAGTGGGATGGTGACAGGGTTTGATGAAAAACTGTTTTTT
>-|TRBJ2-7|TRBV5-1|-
CASSSGYVQYF
TGCGCCAGCAGCTCCGGGTATGTGCAGTACTTC
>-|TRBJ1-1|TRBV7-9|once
CASSFPPGVGNTEAFF
TGTGCCAGCAGCTTTCCCCCGGGGGTTGGGAACACTGAAGCTTTCTTT
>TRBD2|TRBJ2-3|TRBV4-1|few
CASTGTIQLHTDTQYF
TGCGCCAGCACCGGGACTATCCAACTACACACAGATACGCAGTATTTT
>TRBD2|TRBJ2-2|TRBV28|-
CASYPGGTGELFF
TGTGCCAGCTACCCGGGGGGCACCGGGGAGCTGTTTTTT
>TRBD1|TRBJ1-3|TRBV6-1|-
CASSASGGNSGNTIYF
TGTGCCAGCAGTGCCTCAGGGGGGAACTCTGGAAACACCATATATTTT
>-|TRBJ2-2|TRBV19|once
CASHNAGINTGELFF
TGTGCCAGTCACAACGCCGGGATTAACACCGGGGAGCTGTTTTTT